These T cell receptor beta chains were read from a single sample in a study of shared clonotypes between healthy human individuals. TCRdb's table, derived via immunoSEQ multiplex PCR, lists solely in-frame clones and lacks some. The sample includes approximately 2,200,000 clones, approximately 94% of them seen just once. Material: naive CD8+ T cells from PBMCs. These receptor sequences come from a man between 18 and 35 years old in good health. Some clones in this sample may be carry-over from other donors' samples. The CDR3 runs from the conserved cysteine through the conserved F or W. The D gene is left open where the match is weak. A clone size is listed for some rows: how often the clone was seen (once, few, many), or a class if it is expanded.

V gene,clone size,J gene,D gene,CDR3 DNA,CDR3 protein
TRBV28,NA,TRBJ2-7,NA,TGTGCCAGCACCAAACGGGGGACATCCCCCCACGAGCAGTACTTC,CASTKRGTSPHEQYF
TRBV6-5,NA,TRBJ1-2,NA,TGTGCCAGCAGCTTCCAGGGAGGATGGGAAGGCTACACCTTC,CASSFQGGWEGYTF
TRBV5-1,NA,TRBJ2-1,TRBD2,TGCGCCAGCAGCATTGGAGGGACTACTTATGAGCAGTTCTTC,CASSIGGTTYEQFF
TRBV15,NA,TRBJ2-7,TRBD2,TGTGCCACCAGCAGAGTGTCGGGAGGACGCTCCTACGAGCAGTACTTC,CATSRVSGGRSYEQYF
TRBV9,NA,TRBJ1-2,NA,TGTGCCAGCAGCCCCCGCAGGGGTTGGGGCTACACCTTC,CASSPRRGWGYTF
TRBV27,few,TRBJ1-1,NA,TGTGCCAGCAGTCTGGGACATGAAGCTTTCTTT,CASSLGHEAFF
TRBV27,NA,TRBJ1-2,NA,TGTGCCAGCAGTTTATACTCAGGGCCCATCCCATTCTATGGCTACACCTTC,CASSLYSGPIPFYGYTF
TRBV9,NA,TRBJ1-2,NA,TGTGCCAGCAGCGACCGGGACAACAACTATGGCTACACCTTC,CASSDRDNNYGYTF
TRBV6-5,NA,TRBJ1-1,NA,TGTGCCAGCAGTTACGCTGGCACGAACACTGAAGCTTTCTTT,CASSYAGTNTEAFF
TRBV7-9,NA,TRBJ2-3,TRBD2,TGTGCCAGCAGCGCCCCCGAGGCGGGAGTGACAGATACGCAGTATTTT,CASSAPEAGVTDTQYF
TRBV7-9,NA,TRBJ1-1,NA,TGTGCCAGCAGCGATCAAGGGCCGAACACTGAAGCTTTCTTT,CASSDQGPNTEAFF
TRBV9,NA,TRBJ2-5,TRBD2,TGTGCCAGCAGCGCGGGGACTAGCGTTCATGAGACCCAGTACTTC,CASSAGTSVHETQYF
TRBV27,NA,TRBJ2-1,TRBD2,TGTGCCAGCAGTTTATCAGGACTAGCAACCAATGAGCAGTTCTTC,CASSLSGLATNEQFF
TRBV9,NA,TRBJ2-1,TRBD1,TGTGCCAGCAGCGTCGGACAGGGGACAGCCTACAATGAGCAGTTCTTC,CASSVGQGTAYNEQFF
TRBV7-9,NA,TRBJ2-5,NA,TGTGCCAGCAGCTTAGAATTCGTGTCCCCAGAGACCCAGTACTTC,CASSLEFVSPETQYF
TRBV5-5,NA,TRBJ2-3,TRBD1,TGTGCCAGCAGCCCCGGGACAGTACTTAGCACAGATACGCAGTATTTT,CASSPGTVLSTDTQYF
TRBV4-2,NA,TRBJ1-1,NA,TGTGCCAGCAGCCAAAACGCCAAGAACACTGAAGCTTTCTTT,CASSQNAKNTEAFF
TRBV27,NA,TRBJ2-7,NA,TGTGCCAGCAAGGGGCACCACTACGAGCAGTACTTC,CASKGHHYEQYF
TRBV27,NA,TRBJ2-1,NA,TGTGCCAGCGCAATTTACAATGAGCAGTTCTTC,CASAIYNEQFF
TRBV28,NA,TRBJ1-3,TRBD1,TGTGCCAGCAGTTTGGGGCAGGGGGCTGGAAACACCATATATTTT,CASSLGQGAGNTIYF
TRBV2,once,TRBJ2-1,NA,TGTGCCAGCAGTGAAGGGACAACCTACAATGAGCAGTTCTTC,CASSEGTTYNEQFF
TRBV28,NA,TRBJ2-3,TRBD2,TGTGCCAGCAGTTTCGGCGGGGGGATGAGCACAGATACGCAGTATTTT,CASSFGGGMSTDTQYF
TRBV4-1,once,TRBJ2-7,NA,TGCGCCAGCAGCCAAGATAGGCTAGTGGGCGAGCAGTACTTC,CASSQDRLVGEQYF
TRBV9,NA,TRBJ2-3,NA,TGTGCCAGCAGCGTAGGGTCGGGAGTGGGGGGACTTTTGCAGTATTTT,CASSVGSGVGGLLQYF
TRBV27,NA,TRBJ2-1,NA,TGTGCCAGCAGGTTACAGAGCTCCTACAATGAGCAGTTCTTC,CASRLQSSYNEQFF
TRBV19,NA,TRBJ1-3,NA,TGTGCCACAAGGGGTAGTTCTGGAAACACCATATATTTT,CATRGSSGNTIYF
TRBV4-1,NA,TRBJ1-2,TRBD1,TGCGCCAGCAGCCAAGATATCGGGGAGACAGGGACCAGTGGCTACACCTTC,CASSQDIGETGTSGYTF
TRBV4-3,NA,TRBJ2-7,NA,TGCGCCAGCAGCCAAGATGGGGGGTTGTACGAGCAGTACTTC,CASSQDGGLYEQYF
TRBV5-8,NA,TRBJ2-2,TRBD2,TGTGCCAGCAGCCCAGCACTAGCGGGACGTTATAGCCTGAACACCGGGGAGCTGTTTTTT,CASSPALAGRYSLNTGELFF
TRBV30,NA,TRBJ1-1,NA,TGTGCCTGGAGCCCGACAGGAATGTCAAACACTGAAGCTTTCTTT,CAWSPTGMSNTEAFF
TRBV7-9,NA,TRBJ2-7,TRBD2,TGTGCCAGCAGCCTAGCGGGAGACCCCTACGAGCAGTACTTC,CASSLAGDPYEQYF
TRBV11-2,once,TRBJ2-1,NA,TGTGCCAGCAGCTCCTGGGACAAATCCTACAATGAGCAGTTCTTC,CASSSWDKSYNEQFF